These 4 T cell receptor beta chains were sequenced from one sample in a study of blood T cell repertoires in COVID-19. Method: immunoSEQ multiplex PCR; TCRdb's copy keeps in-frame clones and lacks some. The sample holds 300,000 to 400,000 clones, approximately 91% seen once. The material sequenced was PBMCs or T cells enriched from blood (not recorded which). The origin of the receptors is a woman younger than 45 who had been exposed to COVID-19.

In nucleotides, the CDR3 is TGTGCCAGCAGTTTGCGTCGTGGCGAGCAGTACTTC. This sequence encodes CASSLRRGEQYF. The chain joins TRBV12-3 or TRBV12-4 to TRBJ2-7; no firm D call. CDR3 size: 12 residues. Trimming removed 3 bases from V and 6 bases from J, with 9 bases in between.

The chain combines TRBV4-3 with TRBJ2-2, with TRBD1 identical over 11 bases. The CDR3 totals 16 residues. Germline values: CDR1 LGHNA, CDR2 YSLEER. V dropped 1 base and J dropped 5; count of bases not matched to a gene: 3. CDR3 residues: CASSQVGQGGTGELFF. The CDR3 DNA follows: TGCGCCAGCAGCCAAGTGGGACAGGGGGGGACCGGGGAGCTGTTTTTT.

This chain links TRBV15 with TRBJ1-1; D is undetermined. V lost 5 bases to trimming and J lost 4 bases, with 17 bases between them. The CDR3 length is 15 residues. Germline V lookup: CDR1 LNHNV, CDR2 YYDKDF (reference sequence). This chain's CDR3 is CATSPASQRSTEAFF. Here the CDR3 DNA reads TGTGCCACCAGCCCCGCGTCGCAGCGATCCACTGAAGCTTTCTTT. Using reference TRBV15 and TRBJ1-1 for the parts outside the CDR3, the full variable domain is DAMVIQNPRYQVTQFGKPVTLSCSQTLNHNVMYWYQQKSSQAPKLLFHYYDKDFNNEADTPDNFQSRRPNTSFCFLDIRSPGLGDTAMYLCATSPASQRSTEAFFGQGTRLTVV.

This CDR3 is CASSLGQGAMRTEAFF. The CDR3 DNA is TGTGCCAGCAGCTTAGGACAGGGGGCGATGAGGACTGAAGCTTTCTTT. The chain is built from TRBV7-2 and TRBJ1-1, with 10 bases lining up with TRBD1. Germline assignment: CDR1 SGHTA and CDR2 FQGNSA. V lost 1 base to trimming and J lost 5 bases; unmatched junction nucleotides: 7. The CDR3 is 16 amino acids.